The present T cell receptor (beta chain) was sequenced within a study of blood T cell repertoires in COVID-19. Study information: Acute and convalescent COVID-19 samples came from the United States, Italy and Spain. PBMCs, B-cell-depleted T cells, or T cells were the source of the cDNA or gDNA that made up the material.

Germline CDR1 and CDR2: MDHEN and SYDVKM. The CDR3 contains 13 residues. V dropped 6 bases and J dropped 4 bases, with 12 bases sitting between them. In the original processing: How many nucleated cells were present was estimated from reference gene primer amplification. The assay was immunoSEQ multiplex PCR, and TCRdb's table has in-frame clones only and misses some. V, J and clone size are those of that table, while D and trimming were read from the DNA. Of 150,000 to 200,000 clones listed, 80% to 85% are singletons. The count of this clone is one. V usage is TRBV28 and J usage is TRBJ1-2, with unresolved D. Material: peripheral blood. The receptor's source is an older man with active or convalescent COVID-19. CDR3 region: CASSPWRVYGYTF. The CDR3 bases are TGTGCCAGCAGCCCCTGGAGGGTCTATGGCTACACCTTC.